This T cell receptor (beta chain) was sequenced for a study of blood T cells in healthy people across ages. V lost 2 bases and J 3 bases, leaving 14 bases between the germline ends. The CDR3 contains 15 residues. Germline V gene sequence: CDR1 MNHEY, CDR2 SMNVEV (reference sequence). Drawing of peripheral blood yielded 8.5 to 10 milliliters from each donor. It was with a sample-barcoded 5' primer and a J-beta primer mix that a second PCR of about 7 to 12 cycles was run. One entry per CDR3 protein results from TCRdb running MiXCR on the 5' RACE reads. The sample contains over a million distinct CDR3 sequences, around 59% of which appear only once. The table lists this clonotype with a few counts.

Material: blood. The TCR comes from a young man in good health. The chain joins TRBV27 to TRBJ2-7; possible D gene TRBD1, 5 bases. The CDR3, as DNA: TGTGCCAGCAGTTTAAAGCAGGGTTGGAACTACGAGCAGTACTTC. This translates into CASSLKQGWNYEQYF.